These 20 T cell receptor beta chains came from one sample sequenced in a study of cytomegalovirus exposure and HLA in healthy donors. The PCR employed 60 Vbeta primers together with 13 Jbeta primers. Produced via immunoSEQ multiplex PCR; TCRdb's table is partial and in-frame only. The sample yields around 120,000 clones, approximately 80% seen once. Sequencing used PBMCs. The receptor source for this set is a human donor in good health.

This clone was found once. The gene calls are TRBV18 and TRBJ2-5; D is undetermined. The CDR3 consists of 13 residues. Trimming shortened V by 0 bases and J by 3 bases, and 5 bases separated the two germline ends. Germline lookup yields CDR1 KGHSH and CDR2 LQKENI. The CDR3 sequence is CASSPPSEETQYF. CDR3 in DNA: TGTGCCAGCTCACCACCCTCCGAAGAGACCCAGTACTTC.

This clone appeared a single time. The chain uses TRBV5-1 and TRBJ2-1, with 11 nucleotides matching TRBD1. The length of the CDR3 is 16 residues. Germline V CDR1 and CDR2: SGHRS, YFSETQ. With 3 bases clipped from V and 4 bases from J, the junction kept 6 bases outside the gene matches. The CDR3 loop is CASSSVGTGGYNEQFF. The CDR3 DNA reads as TGCGCCAGCAGCTCGGTAGGGACAGGGGGATACAATGAGCAGTTCTTC. Variable domain in full (rest from reference TRBV5-1 and TRBJ2-1): KAGVTQTPRYLIKTRGQQVTLSCSPISGHRSVSWYQQTPGQGLQFLFEYFSETQRNKGNFPGRFSGRQFSNSRSEMNVSTLELGDSALYLCASSSVGTGGYNEQFFGPGTRLTVL.

The chain joins TRBV11-3 to TRBJ2-7, with D possibly being TRBD2 (6 bases). This CDR3 is 12 amino acids long. The germline V and J ends were trimmed by 5 bases and 4 bases, with 9 bases remaining between them. Germline assignment: CDR1 SGHNT and CDR2 YENEEA. Written as DNA, the CDR3 is TGTGCCAGCAGCCCCGGGACTTACGAGCAGTACTTC. Translation: CASSPGTYEQYF.

The chain joins TRBV2 to TRBJ2-2, with 8 bases identical to TRBD2. This CDR3 region has 14 residues. V lost 8 bases and J lost 4; bases outside the gene matches: 6. Germline CDR1 reads SNHLY; CDR2 reads FYNNEI. The CDR3 loop reads CASGRTSPTGELFF. Written as DNA, the CDR3 is TGTGCCAGCGGAAGGACTAGCCCCACCGGGGAGCTGTTTTTT.

This clone was recorded only once. The chain links TRBV11-3 to TRBJ2-3; no clear D gene. CDR3 length equals 16 residues. The V gene's germline CDR1 is SGHNT and CDR2 YENEEA. Deletions cut 3 bases from V and 3 bases from J, with 16 bases between. The CDR3 protein is CASSFQSSPFTDTQYF. CDR3 in DNA: TGTGCCAGCAGCTTTCAGTCGTCACCTTTTACAGATACGCAGTATTTT.

This clone was seen once. The rearrangement joins TRBV10-3 to TRBJ1-4; the match to TRBD1 covers 10 bases. V gave up 6 bases and J gave up 7 bases; unmatched junction bases: 2. The CDR3 loop spans 13 amino acids. Germline V lookup: CDR1 ENHRY, CDR2 SYGVKD. The CDR3: CAISGQGGEKLFF. The CDR3 nucleotides are TGTGCCATCAGCGGACAGGGGGGTGAAAAACTGTTTTTT.

V usage is TRBV11-2 and J usage is TRBJ1-1; 11 nucleotides match TRBD1. The ends lost 5 bases at V and 7 bases at J; junction bases unmatched: 9. The germline V gene encodes CDR1 SGHAT and CDR2 FQNNGV. This CDR3 spans 15 amino acids. Here the CDR3 reads CASSQGTGGSFEAFF. CDR3 bases: TGTGCCAGCAGCCAGGGGACAGGGGGGTCGTTTGAAGCTTTCTTT.

This clone was seen only a few times. The chain carries TRBV21-1 and TRBJ2-7; the table gives TRBD2 as D, unverified against the DNA. TRBV21-1 is assigned pseudogene status. This CDR3 region has 16 residues. The CDR3 nucleotides read TGTGCCAGCAGCACACACTCCGGGACTAGCCGCCGGGAGCAGTACTTC. Its translation: CASSTHSGTSRREQYF.

This chain joins TRBV20-1 and TRBJ2-7; the D gene is possibly TRBD1 (6 bases). V lost 6 bases to trimming and J lost 3 bases, with 9 bases between them. The CDR3 is 11 residues long. Germline values: CDR1 DFQATT, CDR2 SNEGSKA (reference sequence). CDR3 loop: CSAGGVYEQYF. CDR3 DNA: TGCAGTGCAGGGGGAGTCTACGAGCAGTACTTC.

V is TRBV5-6 and J is TRBJ1-4, with 10 nucleotides matching TRBD1. Germline assignment: CDR1 SGHDT and CDR2 YYEEEE. V dropped 5 bases and J dropped 6; count of bases not matched to a gene: 7. This CDR3 is built from 15 residues. CDR3 coding DNA: TGTGCCAGCAGGAGAGCCGGGACAGGGGATGAAAAACTGTTTTTT. Protein product: CASRRAGTGDEKLFF.

The chain couples TRBV19 to TRBJ1-2, with D hard to call. CDR3 length: 11 residues. Germline V gene lookup returns CDR1 LNHDA and CDR2 SQIVND (reference sequence). V was shortened by 7 bases and J by 7 bases, with 10 bases between the two germline ends. This CDR3 is CASKARSGYTF. The CDR3 coding sequence is TGTGCCAGTAAGGCTAGGAGTGGCTACACCTTC.

The chain combines TRBV27 with TRBJ1-2; the match to TRBD1 covers 7 bases. J lost 4 bases, V lost 5 bases, and 7 bases had no gene match. This CDR3 has 14 residues. Germline assignment: CDR1 MNHEY and CDR2 SMNVEV (reference sequence). The CDR3 bases are TGTGCCAGCAGTCCCGTGGGGACAGTCTATGGCTACACCTTC. This translates into CASSPVGTVYGYTF.

The chain employs TRBV19 and TRBJ1-3; possibly TRBD1 for D (5 bases). The CDR3 extends over 15 amino acids. The V end was cut by 7 bases, the J end by 2 bases, with 15 bases between. Germline V CDR1 and CDR2: LNHDA, SQIVND (reference sequence). The CDR3 spells CASTQSGMAGNTIYF. The CDR3, as DNA: TGTGCCAGTACCCAATCAGGGATGGCTGGAAACACCATATATTTT.

The CDR3 nucleotides are TGTGCCAGCAGTTTAGTGGACAGTTCCTACGAGCAGTACTTC. It encodes CASSLVDSSYEQYF. This sequence joins TRBV28 and TRBJ2-7, with a weak D call TRBD1 (6 bases). Per the germline V gene, CDR1 is MDHEN and CDR2 is SYDVKM. The CDR3 is 14 amino acids. V lost 2 bases, J lost 1 base, and 9 bases lay in between.

This clone was found a few times. This sequence joins TRBV10-1 and TRBJ2-4, with TRBD2 as a possible D gene (6 bases). V lost 6 bases, J lost 0 bases, and 6 bases lay in between. The CDR3 runs to 13 residues. Germline CDR1 WNHNN, CDR2 SYGVQD (reference sequence). The CDR3 nucleotides are TGCGCCAGCAGCGGGGGAGCCAAAAACATTCAGTACTTC. This gives the protein CASSGGAKNIQYF.

In this sample, this clone turned up once. The genes are TRBV18 and TRBJ2-7, with D tentatively TRBD2 (5 bases). In germline, CDR1 is KGHSH, CDR2 LQKENI. V lost 3 bases to trimming and J lost 2 bases, with 11 bases between them. The CDR3 consists of 14 residues. CDR3 residues: CASSPEGRAYEQYF. CDR3 sequence (DNA): TGTGCCAGCTCACCCGAGGGTCGGGCCTACGAGCAGTACTTC.

V is TRBV2 and J is TRBJ2-3; 13 bases align to TRBD2. Trimming cost V 8 bases and J 0 bases; bases outside gene matches: 8. Looked up from germline, CDR1 is SNHLY and CDR2 is FYNNEI. The CDR3 covers 17 residues. The CDR3 region is CASGGGGLAGSTDTQYF. CDR3 DNA: TGTGCCAGCGGAGGGGGGGGACTAGCGGGGAGCACAGATACGCAGTATTTT.

The chain recombines TRBV7-9 with TRBJ2-7; 7 bases are a match to TRBD2. CDR3 length: 17 amino acids. V lost 4 bases and J lost 9; bases outside the gene matches: 21. In germline, CDR1 is SEHNR, CDR2 FQNEAQ (reference sequence). DNA for the CDR3: TGTGCCAGCAGCTATACGTTCCGACAGCCGGGAGGAGTGTTGCAGTACTTC. Protein sequence: CASSYTFRQPGGVLQYF. The variable domain in full, completed from reference TRBV7-9 and TRBJ2-7, reads DTGVSQNPRHKITKRGQNVTFRCDPISEHNRLYWYRQTLGQGPEFLTYFQNEAQLEKSRLLSDRFSAERPKGSFSTLEIQRTEQGDSAMYLCASSYTFRQPGGVLQYFGPGTRLTVT.

V and J are TRBV19 and TRBJ2-2; D remains ambiguous. V shed 1 base and J shed 4 bases, with 10 bases lying between them. Germline CDR1 LNHDA, CDR2 SQIVND (reference sequence). The CDR3 spans 15 residues. This CDR3 reads CASSIVQSGTGELFF. The CDR3 DNA sequence: TGTGCCAGTAGTATAGTCCAGTCGGGCACCGGGGAGCTGTTTTTT.

The J gene is TRBJ2-3, the V gene TRBV21-1; TRBD1, as called in the table, went unchecked against the DNA. TRBV21-1 is termed a pseudogene. This CDR3 has 17 residues. This chain's CDR3 is CASSKGLVHTSTDTQYF. The CDR3 nucleotides are TGTGCCAGCAGCAAGGGGCTAGTGCACACTAGCACAGATACGCAGTATTTT.